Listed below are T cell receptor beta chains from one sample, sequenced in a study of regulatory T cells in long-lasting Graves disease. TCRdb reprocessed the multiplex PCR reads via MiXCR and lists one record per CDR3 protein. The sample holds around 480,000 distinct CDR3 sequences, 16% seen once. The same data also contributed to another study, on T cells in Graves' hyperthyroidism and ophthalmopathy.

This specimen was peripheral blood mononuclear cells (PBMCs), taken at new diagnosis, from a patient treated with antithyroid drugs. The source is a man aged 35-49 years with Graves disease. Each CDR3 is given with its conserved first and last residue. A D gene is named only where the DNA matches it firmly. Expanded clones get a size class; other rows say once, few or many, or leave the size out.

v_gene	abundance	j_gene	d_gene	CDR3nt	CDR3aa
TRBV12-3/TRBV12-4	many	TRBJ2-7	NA	TGTGCCAGCTCCCAGGGGGGGGGGCGGAAGTTTTACGAGCAGTACTTC	CASSQGGGRKFYEQYF
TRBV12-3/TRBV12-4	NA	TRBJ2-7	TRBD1	TGTGCCAGCACCTTAGGACAGGGGAGTTACGAGCAGTACTTC	CASTLGQGSYEQYF
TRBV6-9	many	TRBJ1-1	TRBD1	TGTGCCAGCAGTTACCCCGGGACAGGGGATACTGAAGCTTTCTTT	CASSYPGTGDTEAFF
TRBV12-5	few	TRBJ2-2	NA	TGTGCTAGTGGTTCCGTCCTAGCTAACACCGGGGAGCTGTTTTTT	CASGSVLANTGELFF
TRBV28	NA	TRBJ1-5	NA	TGTGCCAGCGGACGGGGCAGTCAGCCCCAGCATTTT	CASGRGSQPQHF
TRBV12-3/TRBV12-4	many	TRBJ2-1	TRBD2	TGTGCCAGCAGTCCACCCCGGGGGGAGTACAATGAGCAGTTCTTC	CASSPPRGEYNEQFF
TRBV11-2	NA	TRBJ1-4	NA	TGTGCCAGCGGCTCTCGGGGGTCCCATGAAAAACTGTTTTTT	CASGSRGSHEKLFF
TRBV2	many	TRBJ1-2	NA	TGTGCCAGCAGTGGGATAACGGGCTATGGCTACACCTTC	CASSGITGYGYTF
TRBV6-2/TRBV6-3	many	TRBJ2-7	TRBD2	TGTGCCAGCACCTACCTTAGCGGGTTCTCCTACGAGCAGTACTTC	CASTYLSGFSYEQYF
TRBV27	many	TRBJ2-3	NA	TGTGCCAGCAGTTTACAGGGATGGAGCACAGATACGCAGTATTTT	CASSLQGWSTDTQYF
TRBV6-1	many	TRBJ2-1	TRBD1	TGTGCCAGCACCAACCGGGGACAGGGGAGTAGAAATGAGCAGTTCTTC	CASTNRGQGSRNEQFF
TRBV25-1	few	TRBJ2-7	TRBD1	TGTGCCAGCAGTGATGCAGGGGGAATCTACGAGCAGTACTTC	CASSDAGGIYEQYF
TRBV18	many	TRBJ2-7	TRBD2	TGTGCCACTGCGGGAGGGCCGGCTTGGGAGCAGTACTTC	CATAGGPAWEQYF
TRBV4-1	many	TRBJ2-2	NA	TGCGCCAGCAGCCAAGACTGGCTCGGGAGCGAAACCGGGGAGCTGTTTTTT	CASSQDWLGSETGELFF
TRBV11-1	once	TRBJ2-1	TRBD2	TGTGCCAGCAGCTCCGGACTAGCGGGTTACTTCAATGAGCAGTTCTTC	CASSSGLAGYFNEQFF
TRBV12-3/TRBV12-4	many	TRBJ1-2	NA	TGTGCCAGCAGACCCCCAGGAAAGCCCTATGGCTACACCTTC	CASRPPGKPYGYTF
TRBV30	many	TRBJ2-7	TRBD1	TGTGCCTGGAGTGTATTGGCAGGGGGTGAGCAGTACTTC	CAWSVLAGGEQYF
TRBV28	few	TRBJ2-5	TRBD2	TGTGCCAGCAGTCCTAGACCAGCGGGAGAGTACCAAGAGACCCAGTACTTC	CASSPRPAGEYQETQYF
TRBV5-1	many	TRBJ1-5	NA	TGCGCCAGCAAGATCCGCCCGGACAGCGTTAATCAGCCCCAGCATTTT	CASKIRPDSVNQPQHF
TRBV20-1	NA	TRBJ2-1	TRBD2	TGCAGTGCTAGAAGTCAGTGGTCAGCGGGAGGCTTCCCTTTTAATGAGCAGTTCTTC	CSARSQWSAGGFPFNEQFF
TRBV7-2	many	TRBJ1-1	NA	TGTGCCAGCAGCTTACCGCGGGAGTACACTGAAGCTTTCTTT	CASSLPREYTEAFF
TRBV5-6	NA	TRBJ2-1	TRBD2	TGTGCCAGCAGCCTGGGGACTAGTTCCCACAATGAGCAGTTCTTC	CASSLGTSSHNEQFF
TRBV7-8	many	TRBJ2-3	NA	TGTGCCAGCACATCCGACTGGACCGGAGGAGTGACGCAGTATTTT	CASTSDWTGGVTQYF
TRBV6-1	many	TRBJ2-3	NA	TGTGCCAGCAGTGAAAGGCACCCCCGGGATACGCAGTATTTT	CASSERHPRDTQYF
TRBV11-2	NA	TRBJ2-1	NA	TGTGCCAGCAGCCCCAGGAGGCCCTACAATGAGCAGTTCTTC	CASSPRRPYNEQFF
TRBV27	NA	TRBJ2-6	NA	TGTGCCAGCAGTCAACAGCCGTCTGGGGCCAACGTCCTGACTTTC	CASSQQPSGANVLTF
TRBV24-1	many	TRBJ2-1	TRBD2	TGTGCCACCAGTGATTTCGGGGGAGGGCCCCACAATGAGCAGTTCTTC	CATSDFGGGPHNEQFF
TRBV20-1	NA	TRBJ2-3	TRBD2	TGCAGTGCTAGTAGCGGGAGGACAGATACGCAGTATTTT	CSASSGRTDTQYF
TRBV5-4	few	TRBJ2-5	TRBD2	TGTGCCAGCAGCTGGTCGGGGGGTCAAGAGACCCAGTACTTC	CASSWSGGQETQYF
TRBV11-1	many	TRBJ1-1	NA	TGTGCCAGCAGCTTACACAGTGGGGTCGGCACTGAAGCTTTCTTT	CASSLHSGVGTEAFF
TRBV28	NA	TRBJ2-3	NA	TGTGCCAGCAATGCTTCAGACAGGCGGGATACGCAGTATTTT	CASNASDRRDTQYF
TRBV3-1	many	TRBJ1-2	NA	TGTGCCAGCAGCCACATTGCCGGTTTAGGGGGCTACACCTTC	CASSHIAGLGGYTF
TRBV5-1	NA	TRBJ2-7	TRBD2	TGCGCCAGCAGCCGGGAGGAGGGCGAGCAGTACTTC	CASSREEGEQYF
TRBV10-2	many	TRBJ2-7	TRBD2	TGCGCCAGCAGTCAAGATAGCGGGAGGTATGACGAGCAGTACTTC	CASSQDSGRYDEQYF
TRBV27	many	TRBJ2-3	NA	TGTGCCAGCAGTCCCAGGGGTCGGGGCACAGATACGCAGTATTTT	CASSPRGRGTDTQYF
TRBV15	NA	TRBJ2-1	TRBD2	TGTGCCACCAGCAGAGTAGGCGGGAGGACGGATGAGCAGTTCTTC	CATSRVGGRTDEQFF
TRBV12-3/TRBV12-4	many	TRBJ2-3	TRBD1	TGTGCCAGCAGTTTCGGACAGGGTTTTACAGATACGCAGTATTTT	CASSFGQGFTDTQYF
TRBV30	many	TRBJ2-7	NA	TGTGCCATCCGGATCTCCTACGAGCAGTACTTC	CAIRISYEQYF